This T cell receptor (beta chain) is drawn from a study of beta chain features in type 1 diabetes. Study outcomes and limitations: Shortening of TCRB CDR3s, moderate but significant, appeared in all four CD4+ subsets of Type 1 diabetes patients. The study found fewer insertions and more deletions at VDJ junctions in type 1 diabetes patients. A PCR bias possibly favoring shorter templates would apply equally to patients and controls.

Regarding this clone: The antigen is undetermined.

The study reverse transcribed the entire isolated RNA, so it sequenced expressed TCRB transcripts. Assay: immunoSEQ multiplex PCR; the TCRdb copy retains only in-frame clones and omits some. The data contain roughly 40,000 clones, around 45% of them seen just once; the ten biggest clones take up roughly 0.7%. CDR3 length: 15 amino acids. V gave up 7 bases and J gave up 5 bases; unmatched junction bases: 13. Germline CDR1 reads SNHLY; CDR2 reads FYNNEI. This clonotype was sampled from a woman aged 18-30 years in good health. The V call is TRBV2, the J call TRBJ2-7; 8 positions match TRBD2. Sequenced sample: central memory CD4+ T cells from blood. CDR3 protein: CASTPPLAAFHEQYF. DNA for the CDR3: TGTGCCAGCACTCCTCCACTAGCGGCTTTCCACGAGCAGTACTTC. Using reference TRBV2 and TRBJ2-7 for the parts outside the CDR3, the full variable domain is EPEVTQTPSHQVTQMGQEVILRCVPISNHLYFYWYRQILGQKVEFLVSFYNNEISEKSEIFDDQFSVERPDGSNFTLKIRSTKLEDSAMYFCASTPPLAAFHEQYFGPGTRLTVT.